A single sample gave rise to the 8 T cell receptor beta chains below, sequenced in a study of T cell responses to AZD1222 COVID-19 vaccine. TCRdb's copy holds only in-frame clones and misses some; the assay was immunoSEQ multiplex PCR. Of approximately 100,000 clones in the sample, about 90% were seen once. The sample here was peripheral blood, taken 28 days after the second AZD1222 dose. Receptor source: an adult who received the AZD1222 COVID-19 vaccine.

This clone was seen only once. This chain uses TRBV3-1 (or the pseudogene TRBV3-2) with TRBJ2-7, with D hard to call. Looked up from germline, CDR1 is LGHDT and CDR2 is YNNKEL (reference sequence). Trimming stripped 1 base from V and 7 bases from J, with 14 bases between. The CDR3 sequence is 14 residues long. The DNA of the CDR3 is TGTGCCAGCAGCCAAGGCTCGGGTGTGGGGGAGCAGTACTTC. The encoded protein is CASSQGSGVGEQYF.

This chain uses TRBV7-9 with TRBJ1-1; D remains ambiguous. Germline V lookup: CDR1 SEHNR, CDR2 FQNEAQ (reference sequence). Trimming shortened V by 3 bases and J by 6 bases, and 5 bases separated the two germline ends. The length of the CDR3 is 11 residues. CDR3 coding DNA: TGTGCCAGCAGCTTTTCCTCTGAAGCTTTCTTT. Protein product: CASSFSSEAFF.

This sequence joins TRBV24-1 and TRBJ2-2; the D gene is possibly TRBD2 (6 bases). The CDR3 length is 15 residues. From germline, CDR1 is KGHDR and CDR2 SFDVKD. V was cut by 3 bases and J by 4 bases, with 11 bases left in between. The CDR3 reads CATSDVAGRTGELFF. In nucleotides, the CDR3 is TGTGCCACCAGTGATGTGGCGGGGCGCACCGGGGAGCTGTTTTTT.

The CDR3 loop reads CASSQVGTGSLGYTF. The CDR3 DNA follows: TGCGCCAGCAGCCAAGTCGGGACAGGTAGTCTTGGCTACACCTTC. J is TRBJ1-2 and V is TRBV4-1, with 8 bases identical to TRBD1. V was pared by 1 base and J by 7 bases, with 8 bases of the junction left unmatched. Germline CDR1 is MGHRA and CDR2 is YSYEKL. This CDR3 has 15 residues.

This clone was seen just once. The gene calls are TRBV18 and TRBJ2-1; 12 bases map to TRBD1. CDR1 is KGHSH and CDR2 is LQKENI in the germline V gene. V trimming: 0 bases; J trimming: 2 bases; junction bases outside the gene matches: 8. This CDR3 contains 19 residues. The CDR3 nucleotides are TGTGCCAGCTCACCACCCGGGACAGGGGGCCCTTTGGCCTACAATGAGCAGTTCTTC. Its translation: CASSPPGTGGPLAYNEQFF.

This clone showed up many times. The CDR3 sequence is CASSFTGHYGYTF. The CDR3 nucleotides read TGTGCCAGCAGTTTCACAGGGCACTATGGCTACACCTTC. The chain uses TRBV25-1 and TRBJ1-2, with D maybe TRBD1 (6 bases). This CDR3 spans 13 amino acids. Trimming pared 5 bases from V and 3 bases from J, leaving 10 bases between. Germline values: CDR1 MGHDK, CDR2 SYGVNS.

This clone has a single count. The same CDR3 can be traced to other DNA sequences in this sample. V and J are TRBV5-4 and TRBJ2-6; D is perhaps TRBD1 or TRBD2 (5 bases each). Trimming took off 0 bases at V and 0 bases at J, with 7 bases between the two ends. CDR1 is SGHNT, CDR2 YYREEE, per germline (reference sequence). The CDR3 has 16 amino acids. CDR3 sequence: CASSLGGSSGANVLTF. The CDR3, as DNA: TGTGCCAGCAGCTTGGGGGGGAGCTCTGGGGCCAACGTCCTGACTTTC.

The chain has TRBV27 and TRBJ2-1, with 7 bases aligning to TRBD2. CDR1 and CDR2 (germline): MNHEY, SMNVEV (reference sequence). The CDR3 has 15 amino acids. Trimming removed 5 bases from V and 7 bases from J; junction bases left unmatched: 11. The CDR3 here is CASSTGWRGGNEQFF. CDR3 DNA: TGTGCCAGCAGTACGGGGTGGAGGGGAGGGAATGAGCAGTTCTTC.